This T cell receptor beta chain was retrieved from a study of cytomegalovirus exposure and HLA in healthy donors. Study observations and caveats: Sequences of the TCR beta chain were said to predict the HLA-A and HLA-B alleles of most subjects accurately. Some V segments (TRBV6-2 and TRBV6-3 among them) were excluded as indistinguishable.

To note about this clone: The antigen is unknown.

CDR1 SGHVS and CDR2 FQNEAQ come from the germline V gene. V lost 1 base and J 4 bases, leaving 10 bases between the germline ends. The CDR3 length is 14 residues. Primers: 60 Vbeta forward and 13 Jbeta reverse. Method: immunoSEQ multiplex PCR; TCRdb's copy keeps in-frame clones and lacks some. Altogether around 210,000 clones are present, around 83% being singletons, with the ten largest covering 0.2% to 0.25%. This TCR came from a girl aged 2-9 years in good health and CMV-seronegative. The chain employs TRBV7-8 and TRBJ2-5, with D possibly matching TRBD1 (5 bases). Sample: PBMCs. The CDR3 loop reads CASSLGAGRETQYF. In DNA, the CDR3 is TGTGCCAGCAGCTTAGGGGCAGGGCGAGAGACCCAGTACTTC.